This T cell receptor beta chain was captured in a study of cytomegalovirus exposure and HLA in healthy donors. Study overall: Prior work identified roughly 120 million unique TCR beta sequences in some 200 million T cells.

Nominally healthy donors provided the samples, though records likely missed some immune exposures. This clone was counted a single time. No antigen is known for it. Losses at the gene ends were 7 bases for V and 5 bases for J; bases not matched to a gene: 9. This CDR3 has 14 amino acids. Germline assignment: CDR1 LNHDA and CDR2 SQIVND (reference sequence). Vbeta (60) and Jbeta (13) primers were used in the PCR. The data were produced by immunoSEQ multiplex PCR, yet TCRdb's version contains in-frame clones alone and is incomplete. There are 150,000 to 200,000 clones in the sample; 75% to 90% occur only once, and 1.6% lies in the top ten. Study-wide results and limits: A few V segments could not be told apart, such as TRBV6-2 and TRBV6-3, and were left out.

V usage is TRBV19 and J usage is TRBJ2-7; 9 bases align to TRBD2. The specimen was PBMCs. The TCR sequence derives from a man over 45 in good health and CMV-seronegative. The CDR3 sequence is CASNGREGLHEQYF. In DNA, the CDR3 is TGTGCCAGTAATGGGCGGGAGGGCCTCCACGAGCAGTACTTC.